Listed below are T cell receptor beta chains from one sample, sequenced in a study of Graves' ophthalmopathy and Graves' hyperthyroidism. TCRdb recomputed calls from the multiplex PCR reads with MiXCR, one row per CDR3 protein. The sample carries about 700,000 distinct CDR3 sequences, roughly 40% recorded once. Sequenced sample: peripheral blood. These receptors all stem from an adult man with Graves' ophthalmopathy. Each CDR3 is given with its conserved first and last residue. A D gene is named only where the DNA matches it firmly. Clone size is shown for a subset of rows, as once, few, many or a class of expanded clone.

TRBJ2-7,TRBV20-1,NA,NA,TGCAGTGCTAGTCCAGCGGAACCACCCTACGAGCAGTACTTC,CSASPAEPPYEQYF
TRBJ2-6,TRBV7-9,NA,few,TGTGCCAGCAGCTCCCGTCGGGATCCTGGGGCCAACGTCCTGACTTTC,CASSSRRDPGANVLTF
TRBJ1-1,TRBV5-6,NA,NA,TGTGCCGGCAGCTTGACAGGAGGAAACACTGAAGCTTTCTTT,CAGSLTGGNTEAFF
TRBJ1-1,TRBV25-1,TRBD1,NA,TGTGCCAGCAGTGCTCTTGGGACAGGGAACACTGAAGCTTTCTTT,CASSALGTGNTEAFF
TRBJ1-1,TRBV19,TRBD1,few,TGTGCCAGTAGTTTCGGACAGGGAACGTCGCACACTGAAGCTTTCTTT,CASSFGQGTSHTEAFF
TRBJ1-1,TRBV19,NA,NA,TGTGCCAGCAGCCAAGGTTCGGGCTTTCCACACGAGAACACTGAAGCTTTCTTT,CASSQGSGFPHENTEAFF
TRBJ1-6,TRBV6-1,NA,few,TGTGCCAGCAGTCATAGAAGGGAGCGTTCACCCCTCCACTTT,CASSHRRERSPLHF
TRBJ2-7,TRBV7-8,NA,many,TGTGCCAGCAGCTTAATGACCCTCTCCCTCGAGCAGTACTTC,CASSLMTLSLEQYF
TRBJ2-5,TRBV12-3/TRBV12-4,NA,NA,TGTGCCAGCAGTTTCGAGGGTACGGAACAAGAGACCCAGTACTTC,CASSFEGTEQETQYF
TRBJ2-7,TRBV20-1,TRBD1,few,TGCAGTGCTAGCACGGCAGGGGGCACCTACGAGCAGTACTTC,CSASTAGGTYEQYF
TRBJ2-5,TRBV5-6,NA,NA,TGTGCCAGCACCGAGGGACTTCAAGAGACCCAGTACTTC,CASTEGLQETQYF
TRBJ2-2,TRBV24-1,NA,few,TGTGCCACTTCCATGACTAGGTTGAGCACCGGGGAGCTGTTTTTT,CATSMTRLSTGELFF
TRBJ2-6,TRBV11-2,TRBD1,few,TGTGCCAGCCCGAGCCCCGACAGGGCGGGGGCCAACGTCCTGACTTTC,CASPSPDRAGANVLTF
TRBJ2-7,TRBV20-1,TRBD2,NA,TGCAGTGCTAGAGAAGTGGGACTACAAACCTACGAGCAGTACTTC,CSAREVGLQTYEQYF
TRBJ2-1,TRBV24-1,NA,many,TGTGCCACCAGTGACCTGGGGAGGAGCTCCTACAATGAGCAGTTCTTC,CATSDLGRSSYNEQFF
TRBJ1-4,TRBV2,TRBD1,NA,TGTGCCAGCAGTTACTCAGGGGGCGCAGGAGAAAAACTGTTTTTT,CASSYSGGAGEKLFF
TRBJ1-1,TRBV13,TRBD1,many,TGTGCCAGCAGCGGGGACAGGGCTGAAGCTTTCTTT,CASSGDRAEAFF
TRBJ1-5,TRBV20-1,NA,NA,TGCAGTGCTAGTTTCGGGTATAGCAATCAGCCCCAGCATTTT,CSASFGYSNQPQHF
TRBJ2-3,TRBV24-1,TRBD2,few,TGTGCCACCAGTGACCGTCGCGGGAGTGTGTTAGATACGCAGTATTTT,CATSDRRGSVLDTQYF
TRBJ2-5,TRBV11-2,NA,NA,TGTGCCAGCAGCTCTAGGAAGAGCGGGCAGTGGGAGACCCAGTACTTC,CASSSRKSGQWETQYF
TRBJ1-2,TRBV29-1,NA,NA,TGCAGCGTAGATCGACGGACCGGGGAAAGTGGCTACACCTTC,CSVDRRTGESGYTF
TRBJ1-1,TRBV29-1,NA,many,TGCAGCGTTAAGGTAATCCGGAGGGCTTTCTTT,CSVKVIRRAFF